The clone carrying this T cell receptor beta chain has more than one count but fewer than ten. The antigen is not known. These data are taken from a study of Graves' ophthalmopathy and Graves' hyperthyroidism. The study's findings and limits: Most expanded clonotypes from thyroid (those above 0.001 frequency) were also found in blood.

Amplifying from RNA transcripts, the study obtained TCR beta CDR3 regions. The authors performed first-round RT-PCR with HTBI primers and then a second-round multiplex PCR. TCRdb independently ran MiXCR on the multiplex PCR reads; one entry per CDR3 protein. The profile covers hundreds of thousands of distinct CDR3 sequences, with 35% to 45% appearing a single time and 3% to 4% taken by the ten largest. Where ophthalmopathy was present, donors had moderate-to-severe activity, CAS ≥3, NOSPECS ≥4 and duration under 3 months. The evidence that diagnosis relied on was clinical symptoms, serum thyroxine, TRAb, thyroid ultrasound and orbital computed tomography. Input material: peripheral blood. This clonotype originated in an adult man with Graves' ophthalmopathy.

This chain's CDR3 is CASSYLRLEVAAEAFF. CDR3 nucleotide sequence: TGTGCCAGCAGTTATCTACGCCTTGAGGTAGCCGCTGAAGCTTTCTTT. The chain is built from TRBV6-5 and TRBJ1-1; no clear D gene. V lost 3 bases to trimming and J lost 6 bases, with 20 bases between them. This CDR3 is 16 amino acids long. Germline V gene lookup returns CDR1 MNHEY and CDR2 SVGAGI.